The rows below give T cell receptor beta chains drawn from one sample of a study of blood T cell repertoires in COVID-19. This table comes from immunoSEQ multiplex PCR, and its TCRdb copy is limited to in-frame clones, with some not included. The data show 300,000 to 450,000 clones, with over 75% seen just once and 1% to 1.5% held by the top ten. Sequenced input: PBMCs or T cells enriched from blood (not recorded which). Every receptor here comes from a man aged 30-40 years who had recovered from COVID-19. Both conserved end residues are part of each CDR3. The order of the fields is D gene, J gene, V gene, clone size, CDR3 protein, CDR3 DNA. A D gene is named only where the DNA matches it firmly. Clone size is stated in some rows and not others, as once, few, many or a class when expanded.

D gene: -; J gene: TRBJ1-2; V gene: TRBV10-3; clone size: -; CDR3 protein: CAISLNESTRTAGGYTF; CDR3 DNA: TGTGCCATCAGCCTAAACGAATCTACCCGGACAGCCGGGGGCTACACCTTC
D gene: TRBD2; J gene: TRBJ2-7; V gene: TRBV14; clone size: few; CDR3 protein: CASMAGGGTYEQYF; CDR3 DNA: TGTGCCAGCATGGCGGGGGGGGGAACCTACGAGCAGTACTTC
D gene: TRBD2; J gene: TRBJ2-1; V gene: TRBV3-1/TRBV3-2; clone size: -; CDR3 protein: CASSPRSGGARNEQFF; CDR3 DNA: TGTGCCAGCAGCCCCCGTAGCGGGGGGGCGAGGAATGAGCAGTTCTTC
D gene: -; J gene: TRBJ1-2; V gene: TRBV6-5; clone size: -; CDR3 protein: CASKQGANYGYTF; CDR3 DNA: TGTGCCAGCAAGCAGGGCGCTAACTATGGCTACACCTTC
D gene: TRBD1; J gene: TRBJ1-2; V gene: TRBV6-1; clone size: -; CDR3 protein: CASSEGGQAANYGYTF; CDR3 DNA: TGTGCCAGCAGTGAGGGGGGACAGGCGGCTAACTATGGCTACACCTTC
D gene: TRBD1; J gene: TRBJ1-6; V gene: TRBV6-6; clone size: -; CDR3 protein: CASSGQGPNSPLHF; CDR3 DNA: TGTGCCAGCAGTGGACAGGGACCAAATTCACCCCTCCACTTT
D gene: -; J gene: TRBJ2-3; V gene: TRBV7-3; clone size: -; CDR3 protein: CASSKIDSSSTDTQYF; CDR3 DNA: TGTGCCAGCAGCAAGATCGACAGTTCTAGCACAGATACGCAGTATTTT
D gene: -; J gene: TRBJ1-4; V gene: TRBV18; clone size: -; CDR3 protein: CASCHSTNEKLFF; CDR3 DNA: TGTGCCAGCTGCCACTCTACTAATGAAAAACTGTTTTTT
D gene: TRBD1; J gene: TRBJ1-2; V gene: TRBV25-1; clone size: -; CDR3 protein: CASSESGTGRSYGYTF; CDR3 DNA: TGTGCCAGCAGTGAATCTGGGACAGGGCGTAGCTATGGCTACACCTTC
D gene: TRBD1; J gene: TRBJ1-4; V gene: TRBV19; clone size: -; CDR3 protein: CASSIEQGGKLFF; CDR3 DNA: TGTGCCAGTAGTATAGAGCAGGGGGGAAAACTGTTTTTT
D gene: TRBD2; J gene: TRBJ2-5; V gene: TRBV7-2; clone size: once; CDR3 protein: CASSITSATVGRKTQYF; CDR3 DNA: TGTGCCAGCAGCATAACTAGCGCGACGGTCGGACGGAAGACCCAGTACTTC
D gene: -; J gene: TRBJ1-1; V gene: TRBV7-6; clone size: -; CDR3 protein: CASSLAAGVLPEAFF; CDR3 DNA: TGTGCCAGCAGCTTAGCGGCAGGGGTCCTACCTGAAGCTTTCTTT
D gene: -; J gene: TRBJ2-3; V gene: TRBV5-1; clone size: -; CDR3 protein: CASSLAVYTDTQYF; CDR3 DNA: TGCGCCAGCAGCTTGGCGGTTTACACAGATACGCAGTATTTT
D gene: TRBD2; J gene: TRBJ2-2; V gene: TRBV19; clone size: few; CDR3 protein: CASTSRGGTGELFF; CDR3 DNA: TGTGCCAGTACCTCGCGGGGGGGAACCGGGGAGCTGTTTTTT
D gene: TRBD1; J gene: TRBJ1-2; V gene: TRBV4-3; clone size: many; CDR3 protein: CASSQAGTGYNYGYTF; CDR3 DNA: TGCGCCAGCAGCCAGGCCGGGACAGGGTATAACTATGGCTACACCTTC
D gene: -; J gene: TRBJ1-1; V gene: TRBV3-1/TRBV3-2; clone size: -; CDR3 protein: CASSQIDRTQAFF; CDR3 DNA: TGTGCCAGCAGCCAAATAGACAGGACCCAAGCTTTCTTT
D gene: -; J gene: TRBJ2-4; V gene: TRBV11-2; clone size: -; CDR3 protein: CASSLTLGGGNIQYF; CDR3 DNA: TGTGCCAGCAGCCTCACACTGGGGGGTGGAAACATTCAGTACTTC
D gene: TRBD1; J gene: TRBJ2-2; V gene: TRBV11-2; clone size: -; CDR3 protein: CASSLASRGRGTGELFF; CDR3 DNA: TGTGCCAGCAGCTTAGCCTCCAGGGGGCGCGGCACCGGGGAGCTGTTTTTT
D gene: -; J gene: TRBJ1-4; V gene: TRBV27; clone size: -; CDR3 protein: CASSFPSPSSGYGEKLFF; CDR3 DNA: TGTGCCAGCAGTTTTCCCTCCCCCTCTTCAGGGTACGGTGAAAAACTGTTTTTT
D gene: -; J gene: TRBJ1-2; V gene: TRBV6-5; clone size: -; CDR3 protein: CASNSPGSGYTF; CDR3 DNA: TGTGCCAGTAACTCCCCGGGATCTGGCTACACCTTC
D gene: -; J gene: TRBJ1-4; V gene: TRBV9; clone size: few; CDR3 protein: CASSVDPPGEKLFF; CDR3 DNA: TGTGCCAGCAGCGTAGACCCGCCAGGGGAAAAACTGTTTTTT
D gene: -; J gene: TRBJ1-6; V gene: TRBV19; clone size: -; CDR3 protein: CASRRGNSPLHF; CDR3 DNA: TGTGCCAGTCGGCGGGGTAATTCACCCCTCCACTTT
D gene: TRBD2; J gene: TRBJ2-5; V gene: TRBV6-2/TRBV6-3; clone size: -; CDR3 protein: CASSYGSSGPVQETQYF; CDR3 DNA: TGTGCCAGCAGTTACGGCTCTAGCGGGCCCGTTCAAGAGACCCAGTACTTC
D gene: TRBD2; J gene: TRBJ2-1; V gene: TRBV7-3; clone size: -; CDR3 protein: CASSLSWIGGGQFF; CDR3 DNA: TGTGCCAGCAGCTTATCCTGGATAGGCGGGGGGCAGTTCTTC
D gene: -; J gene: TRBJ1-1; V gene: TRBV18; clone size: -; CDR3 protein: CASSGGFYSEAFF; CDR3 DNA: TGTGCCAGCTCAGGCGGGTTTTACTCTGAAGCTTTCTTT
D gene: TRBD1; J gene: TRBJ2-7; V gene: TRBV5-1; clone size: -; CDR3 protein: CATSPGQGPFYEQYF; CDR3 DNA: TGCGCCACCTCACCTGGACAGGGCCCCTTTTACGAGCAGTACTTC
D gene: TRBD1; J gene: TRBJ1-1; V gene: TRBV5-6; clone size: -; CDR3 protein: CASTGQGGKAFF; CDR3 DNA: TGTGCCAGCACCGGACAGGGGGGTAAAGCTTTCTTT
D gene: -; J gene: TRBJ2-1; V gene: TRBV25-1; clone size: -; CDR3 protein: CASRLLRGWGNEQFF; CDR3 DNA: TGTGCCAGCAGGCTCCTCCGGGGTTGGGGAAATGAGCAGTTCTTC
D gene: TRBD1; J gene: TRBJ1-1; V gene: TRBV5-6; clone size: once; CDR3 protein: CASSLVGTGIVVTEAFF; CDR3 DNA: TGTGCCAGCAGCTTGGTGGGGACAGGGATCGTGGTCACTGAAGCTTTCTTT
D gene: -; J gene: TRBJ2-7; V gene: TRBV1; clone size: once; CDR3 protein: CTSSQVSKGENDRAYEQYF; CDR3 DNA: TGCACCAGCAGCCAAGTCTCAAAAGGGGAAAATGACAGAGCTTACGAGCAGTACTTC
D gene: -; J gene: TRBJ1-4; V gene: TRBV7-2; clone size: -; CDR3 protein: CASSLSREKLFF; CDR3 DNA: TGTGCCAGCAGCTTATCGAGGGAAAAACTGTTTTTT
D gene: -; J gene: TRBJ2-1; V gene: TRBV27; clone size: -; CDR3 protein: CASSRPGSSYNEQFF; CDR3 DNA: TGTGCCAGCAGCCGACCGGGGAGCTCCTACAATGAGCAGTTCTTC
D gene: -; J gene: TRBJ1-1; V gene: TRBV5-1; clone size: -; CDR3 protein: CASSPIPGSTEAFF; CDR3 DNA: TGCGCCAGCAGCCCGATTCCGGGGAGCACTGAAGCTTTCTTT
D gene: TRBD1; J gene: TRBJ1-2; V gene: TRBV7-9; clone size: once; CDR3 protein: CASSPGQGNYGYTF; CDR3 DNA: TGTGCCAGCAGCCCCGGACAGGGAAACTATGGCTACACCTTC
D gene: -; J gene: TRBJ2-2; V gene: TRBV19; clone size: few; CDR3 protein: CASSIPGVTGELFF; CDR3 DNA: TGTGCCAGTAGTATCCCAGGGGTTACCGGGGAGCTGTTTTTT
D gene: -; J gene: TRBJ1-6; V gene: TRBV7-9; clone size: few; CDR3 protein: CASSRVVGTYSPLHF; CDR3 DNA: TGTGCCAGCAGCCGGGTTGTGGGTACCTATTCACCCCTCCACTTT
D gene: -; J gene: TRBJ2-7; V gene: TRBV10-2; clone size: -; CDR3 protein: CATTGVNYEQYF; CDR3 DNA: TGCGCCACCACGGGGGTTAACTACGAGCAGTACTTC
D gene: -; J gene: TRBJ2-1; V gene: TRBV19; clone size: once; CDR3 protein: CASSIKWGLYNEQFF; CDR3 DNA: TGTGCCAGTAGTATCAAGTGGGGCCTTTACAATGAGCAGTTCTTC
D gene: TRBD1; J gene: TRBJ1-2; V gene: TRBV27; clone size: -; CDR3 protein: CASRDRGRGYGYTF; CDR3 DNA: TGTGCCAGCAGGGACAGGGGGCGCGGCTATGGCTACACCTTC
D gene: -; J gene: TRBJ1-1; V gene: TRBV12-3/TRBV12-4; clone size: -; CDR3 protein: CASSPDSAEAFF; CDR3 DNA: TGTGCCAGCAGCCCCGACAGCGCTGAAGCTTTCTTT
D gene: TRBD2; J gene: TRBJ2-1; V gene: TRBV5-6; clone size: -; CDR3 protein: CASSSLGRGEFYEQFF; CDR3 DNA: TGTGCCAGCAGCTCCTTGGGGCGGGGGGAATTCTATGAGCAGTTCTTC